Listed here are 23 T cell receptor beta chains from one sample, sequenced in a study of blood T cell repertoires in COVID-19. Profiled with immunoSEQ multiplex PCR; TCRdb holds only in-frame clones, not every one. The table includes around 160,000 clones, 80% to 90% detected once. What was sequenced was peripheral blood. The source is a human donor in a cohort sampled during active COVID-19.

The genes are TRBV18 and TRBJ1-2; TRBD1 matches at 7 bases. Looked up from germline, CDR1 is KGHSH and CDR2 is LQKENI. The CDR3 totals 15 residues. The ends lost 8 bases at V and 3 bases at J; junction bases unmatched: 12. CDR3 nucleotides: TGTGCCAGCCTGCCGGGACAGCTAACGCACTATGGCTACACCTTC. Protein sequence: CASLPGQLTHYGYTF.

The V call is TRBV7-6, the J call TRBJ1-2; D possibly corresponds to TRBD1 (6 bases). The CDR3 has 20 amino acids. Germline loops: CDR1 SGHVS, CDR2 FNYEAQ. The germline V and J ends were trimmed by 5 bases and 7 bases, with 35 bases remaining between them. CDR3 in DNA: TGTGCCAGCAGCAGCCGGACAGACGCTCCATTCCCCGGGCAGGGGCCTGGCTACACCTTC. Protein: CASSSRTDAPFPGQGPGYTF.

The chain employs TRBV27 and TRBJ2-7; 7 bases match TRBD1. Looked up from germline, CDR1 is MNHEY and CDR2 is SMNVEV (reference sequence). With 6 bases clipped from V and 3 bases from J, the junction kept 8 bases outside the gene matches. The length of the CDR3 is 14 residues. The CDR3 DNA sequence: TGTGCCAGCAGCATATCCGGGACAGTCTACGAGCAGTACTTC. Translating gives CASSISGTVYEQYF.

The chain recombines TRBV2 with TRBJ1-3; 9 positions match TRBD1. Germline V gene sequence: CDR1 SNHLY, CDR2 FYNNEI. J lost 4 bases, V lost 4 bases, and 17 bases had no gene match. The CDR3 consists of 19 residues. CDR3 residues: CASSAWYVGQGNRGNTIYF. In DNA, the CDR3 is TGTGCCAGCAGTGCCTGGTACGTTGGACAGGGGAACAGGGGAAACACCATATATTTT.

This clone was detected once. This chain joins TRBV15 and TRBJ1-4; D is unresolved. With 1 base removed from V and 8 bases from J, the gap between germline ends came to 14 bases. CDR1 is LNHNV and CDR2 is YYDKDF in the germline V gene (reference sequence). The CDR3 runs to 15 residues. DNA of the CDR3: TGTGCCACCAGCAGAGTCCGGGTGAGATTGGAAAAACTGTTTTTT. Its protein is CATSRVRVRLEKLFF.

The J gene is TRBJ1-5, the V gene TRBV29-1; 10 nucleotides align to TRBD1. V shed 6 bases and J 9 bases; nucleotides not matched to a gene: 8. CDR1 SQVTM and CDR2 ANQGSEA come from the germline V gene. The CDR3 has 13 residues. CDR3 sequence (DNA): TGCAGCGTAGGGACAGGGGTCGATGGGCCCCAGCATTTT. It yields the protein CSVGTGVDGPQHF.

The J gene is TRBJ2-3, the V gene TRBV7-2, with TRBD2 identical over 9 bases. J gave up 7 bases and V 1 base, and 9 bases lay outside the gene matches. Germline V CDR1 and CDR2: SGHTA, FQGNSA. This CDR3 region has 16 residues. CDR3 residues: CASSLVSSGEGNTQYF. CDR3 DNA sequence: TGTGCCAGCAGCTTAGTGTCTAGCGGGGAGGGTAATACGCAGTATTTT.

The chain has TRBV24-1 and TRBJ1-2, with D possibly being TRBD1 (6 bases). Germline CDR1 reads KGHDR; CDR2 reads SFDVKD. Trimming left V 3 bases short and J 4 bases short, with 17 bases between. The CDR3 totals 16 residues. The DNA for the CDR3 is TGTGCCACCAGTGATCCCCTGAAGGGGGGGGGCTATGGCTACACCTTC. Its translation: CATSDPLKGGGYGYTF.

This chain joins TRBV29-1 and TRBJ2-6; D not resolved. The ends were cut back, 5 bases at V and 0 bases at J, with 8 bases in the middle. The CDR3 is made up of 14 amino acids. CDR1 is SQVTM, CDR2 ANQGSEA, per germline. The DNA of the CDR3 is TGCAGCGTTCCGGGTCCCTCTGGGGCCAACGTCCTGACTTTC. It encodes CSVPGPSGANVLTF.

The CDR3 coding sequence is TGTGCCAGCAGTGGAGGGACAGGGACTAATGAAAAACTGTTTTTT. Its protein product is CASSGGTGTNEKLFF. V is TRBV2 and J is TRBJ1-4; the match to TRBD1 covers 9 bases. The V gene end was trimmed by 4 bases and the J gene end by 2 bases; junction bases not matched to a gene: 2. Germline CDR1 and CDR2: SNHLY and FYNNEI. This CDR3 spans 15 amino acids.

In its sample, this clone was seen once. V and J are TRBV7-2 and TRBJ1-2, with 9 bases that match TRBD1. The CDR3 runs to 15 residues. J lost 8 bases, V lost 4 bases, and 11 bases had no gene match. The germline V gene has CDR1 SGHTA and CDR2 FQGNSA. CDR3 amino acids: CASSSPRTGEGGYTF. Here the CDR3 DNA reads TGTGCCAGCAGCTCCCCCCGGACAGGGGAGGGAGGCTACACCTTC.

This chain joins TRBV6-2 or TRBV6-3 and TRBJ1-6; D gene unclear. The CDR3 consists of 14 residues. Trimming pared 0 bases from V and 6 bases from J, leaving 6 bases between. Germline V lookup: CDR1 MNHEY, CDR2 SVGEGT. In nucleotides, the CDR3 is TGTGCCAGCAGTTACTCCAGTGGTAATTCACCCCTCCACTTT. It is translated as CASSYSSGNSPLHF.

The rearrangement links TRBV7-9 to TRBJ1-6; the D is unclear. This CDR3 has 16 residues. The ends were cut back, 2 bases at V and 0 bases at J, with 8 bases in the middle. Germline lookup yields CDR1 SEHNR and CDR2 FQNEAQ (reference sequence). In DNA, the CDR3 is TGTGCCAGCAGCTTATTAACGAGCTCCTATAATTCACCCCTCCACTTT. It yields the protein CASSLLTSSYNSPLHF. Looking up the rest from reference TRBV7-9 and TRBJ1-6 gives the full variable domain: DTGVSQNPRHKITKRGQNVTFRCDPISEHNRLYWYRQTLGQGPEFLTYFQNEAQLEKSRLLSDRFSAERPKGSFSTLEIQRTEQGDSAMYLCASSLLTSSYNSPLHFGNGTRLTVT.

This clone has only one observation. The chain employs TRBV28 and TRBJ1-1; a possible D gene is TRBD1 (6 bases). CDR3 length: 12 amino acids. CDR1 and CDR2 from the germline V gene are MDHEN and SYDVKM. V lost 8 bases and J 6 bases, leaving 13 bases between the germline ends. The CDR3, as DNA: TGTGCCAGCGGCGCGGGGGCGGCTGAAGCTTTCTTT. Its protein is CASGAGAAEAFF.

V and J are TRBV27 and TRBJ1-5; 8 nucleotides line up with TRBD1. CDR3 length: 19 amino acids. Germline lookup yields CDR1 MNHEY and CDR2 SMNVEV (reference sequence). Trimming at V came to 6 bases and at J to 0 bases, leaving 16 bases not matched to a gene. Here the CDR3 DNA reads TGTGCCAGCAGCCCAACCCTCGACAGGGGCCTTATTAGCAATCAGCCCCAGCATTTT. Translating gives CASSPTLDRGLISNQPQHF.

This clone was counted only a few times. This rearrangement joins TRBV6-2 or TRBV6-3 to TRBJ2-7; D gene uncertain. The CDR3 has 14 residues. The germline CDR1 and CDR2 sequences are MNHEY and SVGEGT. Trimming stripped 0 bases from V and 6 bases from J, with 12 bases between. CDR3 bases: TGTGCCAGCAGTTACTCGAGGCGCGTCGCCGAGCAGTACTTC. This encodes CASSYSRRVAEQYF.

The chain links TRBV27 to TRBJ2-3, with D possibly matching TRBD2 (7 bases). The CDR3 is 18 residues long. Germline V gives CDR1 MNHEY, CDR2 SMNVEV (reference sequence). Trimming removed 3 bases from V and 2 bases from J, with 21 bases in between. The CDR3 DNA follows: TGTGCCAGCAGTTTCGGTTCCTTGGGGGGGGCCAACACAGATACGCAGTATTTT. It translates to CASSFGSLGGANTDTQYF.

This chain uses TRBV10-2 with TRBJ1-5, with 7 bases aligning to TRBD1. The CDR3 is made up of 14 amino acids. Germline V gene lookup returns CDR1 WSHSY and CDR2 SAAADI. The V gene end was trimmed by 1 base and the J gene end by 6 bases; junction bases not matched to a gene: 3. CDR3 DNA: TGCGCCAGCAGTGAGTGGACAGGTTTTCAGCCCCAGCATTTT. Translated: CASSEWTGFQPQHF.

Written as DNA, the CDR3 is TGTGCCATCGGGACTTTGGAGACCCAGTACTTC. Translated: CAIGTLETQYF. V gene TRBV10-3 combines with J gene TRBJ2-5; weak D call: TRBD2 (6 bases). Germline V gene sequence: CDR1 ENHRY, CDR2 SYGVKD. There are 11 residues in the CDR3. V shed 8 bases and J shed 5 bases, with 9 bases lying between them.

This sequence joins TRBV5-1 and TRBJ1-2; TRBD1 might be the D (5 bases). Trimming shortened V by 4 bases and J by 4 bases, and 23 bases separated the two germline ends. CDR3 length: 17 amino acids. CDR1 is SGHRS and CDR2 is YFSETQ in the germline V gene. For the CDR3, the DNA is TGCGCCAGCAGCCCGGAGATTGCGGGACGAGAATTCTATGGCTACACCTTC. This translates into CASSPEIAGREFYGYTF.

The chain has TRBV19 and TRBJ1-6; 7 bases are shared with TRBD1. Germline V lookup: CDR1 LNHDA, CDR2 SQIVND (reference sequence). This CDR3 has 15 residues. After removal of 9 bases from V and 12 bases from J, the junction contained 17 bases not matched to a gene. The CDR3 spells CASCPLQGSHRPLHF. CDR3 coding DNA: TGTGCCAGCTGTCCCTTACAGGGGTCTCACCGACCCCTCCACTTT. Complete variable domain (other parts from reference TRBV19 and TRBJ1-6): DGGITQSPKYLFRKEGQNVTLSCEQNLNHDAMYWYRQDPGQGLRLIYYSQIVNDFQKGDIAEGYSVSREKKESFPLTVTSAQKNPTAFYLCASCPLQGSHRPLHFGNGTRLTVT.

The chain is built from TRBV7-2 and TRBJ2-3, with 11 bases lining up with TRBD2. This CDR3 region has 16 residues. The germline CDR1 and CDR2 sequences are SGHTA and FQGNSA. V shed 6 bases and J 4 bases; nucleotides not matched to a gene: 9. CDR3 amino acids: CASRVSGGAGADTQYF. The CDR3, as DNA: TGTGCCAGCAGAGTTAGCGGGGGGGCCGGGGCAGATACGCAGTATTTT.

V and J are TRBV11-1 and TRBJ2-7; the D gene is possibly TRBD1 (5 bases). This CDR3 has 15 amino acids. Trimming removed 1 base from V and 4 bases from J, with 14 bases in between. Germline CDR1 SGHAT, CDR2 FQDESV (reference sequence). CDR3 in amino acids: CASSLGGAAPYEQYF. Here the CDR3 DNA reads TGTGCCAGCAGCTTAGGTGGGGCCGCGCCATACGAGCAGTACTTC.